A selection of T cell receptor beta chains follows, all from one sample in a study of blood T cell repertoires in COVID-19. Produced via immunoSEQ multiplex PCR; TCRdb's table is partial and in-frame only. The sample consists of around 370,000 clones, approximately 90% of them appearing once. The sequenced material came from peripheral blood. Source of these receptors: a woman younger than 35 who had recovered from COVID-19. CDR3s include the opening cysteine and the closing phenylalanine or tryptophan. The D gene is left open where the match is weak. Size tells how often a clone was seen (once, few, many) or the class of an expanded clone, and some rows leave it out.

v_call: TRBV21-1; clone_size: NA; d_call: NA; j_call: TRBJ2-3; cdr3_nt: TGTGCCAGCAGCAAAGTATCGTCAGACTTTAGCACAGATACGCAGTATTTT; cdr3_aa: CASSKVSSDFSTDTQYF
v_call: TRBV19; clone_size: NA; d_call: NA; j_call: TRBJ2-2; cdr3_nt: TGTGCCAGTAGTAAAGCCACCACGAACACCGGGGAGCTGTTTTTT; cdr3_aa: CASSKATTNTGELFF
v_call: TRBV19; clone_size: NA; d_call: TRBD2; j_call: TRBJ2-2; cdr3_nt: TGTGCCAGTAGCAACGTGGAGACTAGCGGGAGGGGCGGGGAGCTGTTTTTT; cdr3_aa: CASSNVETSGRGGELFF
v_call: TRBV29-1; clone_size: NA; d_call: TRBD2; j_call: TRBJ2-5; cdr3_nt: TGCAGCTCGGGGCTGGGAGGGCAAGAGACCCAGTACTTC; cdr3_aa: CSSGLGGQETQYF
v_call: TRBV5-1; clone_size: NA; d_call: NA; j_call: TRBJ2-2; cdr3_nt: TGCGCCAGCAGCTCCAGGGAATTAGGGACCGGGGAGCTGTTTTTT; cdr3_aa: CASSSRELGTGELFF
v_call: TRBV7-2; clone_size: once; d_call: NA; j_call: TRBJ1-5; cdr3_nt: TGTGCCAGCAGCCCAGGGCTTTTCGGCAATCAGCCCCAGCATTTT; cdr3_aa: CASSPGLFGNQPQHF
v_call: TRBV9; clone_size: NA; d_call: TRBD1; j_call: TRBJ1-5; cdr3_nt: TGTGCCAGCAGCGCCACAGGGGGCTCCAATCAGCCCCAGCATTTT; cdr3_aa: CASSATGGSNQPQHF
v_call: TRBV24-1; clone_size: NA; d_call: NA; j_call: TRBJ1-2; cdr3_nt: TGTGCCACCAGTGATCCGGGGCGGGGTTATGGCTACACCTTC; cdr3_aa: CATSDPGRGYGYTF
v_call: TRBV5-6; clone_size: NA; d_call: TRBD2; j_call: TRBJ2-1; cdr3_nt: TGTGCCAGCAGCTCGAGGGGACTATACTACAATGAGCAGTTCTTC; cdr3_aa: CASSSRGLYYNEQFF
v_call: TRBV3-1/TRBV3-2; clone_size: NA; d_call: TRBD2; j_call: TRBJ2-3; cdr3_nt: TGTGCCAGCAGCCCTCGGGTAGCGGGAGGGCGGACAGATACGCAGTATTTT; cdr3_aa: CASSPRVAGGRTDTQYF
v_call: TRBV7-9; clone_size: NA; d_call: NA; j_call: TRBJ1-4; cdr3_nt: TGTGCCAGCAGCCTTACGACGGGGGGTAATGAAAAACTGTTTTTT; cdr3_aa: CASSLTTGGNEKLFF
v_call: TRBV29-1; clone_size: NA; d_call: NA; j_call: TRBJ1-2; cdr3_nt: TGCAGCGTTGGACCAATTCGGAGCTATGGCTACACCTTC; cdr3_aa: CSVGPIRSYGYTF
v_call: TRBV30; clone_size: NA; d_call: NA; j_call: TRBJ1-6; cdr3_nt: TGTGCCTGGAGTTTCGGGTACCCTGGTTCACCCCTCCACTTT; cdr3_aa: CAWSFGYPGSPLHF
v_call: TRBV7-2; clone_size: few; d_call: NA; j_call: TRBJ1-1; cdr3_nt: TGTGCCAGCAGCTTAATATCTGAAGCTTTCTTT; cdr3_aa: CASSLISEAFF
v_call: TRBV19; clone_size: NA; d_call: TRBD1; j_call: TRBJ1-4; cdr3_nt: TGTGCCAGTAGTTCGTTTGGGGACAGCAAACTGTTTTTT; cdr3_aa: CASSSFGDSKLFF
v_call: TRBV4-3; clone_size: NA; d_call: NA; j_call: TRBJ1-1; cdr3_nt: TGCGCCAGCAGCCAAGATCTTACGCCTATCGGGACTGAAGCTTTCTTT; cdr3_aa: CASSQDLTPIGTEAFF
v_call: TRBV4-3; clone_size: NA; d_call: TRBD1; j_call: TRBJ1-2; cdr3_nt: TGCGCCAGCAGCCAAAGGACAGGGGAAGCCTATGGCTACACCTTC; cdr3_aa: CASSQRTGEAYGYTF
v_call: TRBV11-3; clone_size: NA; d_call: TRBD1; j_call: TRBJ2-1; cdr3_nt: TGTGCCAGCACAGGGGGCGCGTACAATGAGCAGTTCTTC; cdr3_aa: CASTGGAYNEQFF
v_call: TRBV5-1; clone_size: NA; d_call: NA; j_call: TRBJ1-2; cdr3_nt: TGCGCCAGCAGCGCACAGTCGAACTATGGCTACACCTTC; cdr3_aa: CASSAQSNYGYTF
v_call: TRBV19; clone_size: NA; d_call: TRBD1; j_call: TRBJ2-5; cdr3_nt: TGTGCCAGTAGTTCCACAGGGGGCCTAACGTTGGAGACCCAGTACTTC; cdr3_aa: CASSSTGGLTLETQYF
v_call: TRBV7-8; clone_size: NA; d_call: NA; j_call: TRBJ1-6; cdr3_nt: TGTGCCAGCAGCCCCCTCCCGAATTCACCCCTCCACTTT; cdr3_aa: CASSPLPNSPLHF
v_call: TRBV19; clone_size: NA; d_call: NA; j_call: TRBJ1-3; cdr3_nt: TGTGCCAGTAGTATAGATCACGGAGCTGGAAACACCATATATTTT; cdr3_aa: CASSIDHGAGNTIYF
v_call: TRBV7-6; clone_size: NA; d_call: NA; j_call: TRBJ1-3; cdr3_nt: TGTGCCAGCAGCTCCGGCCGCGGGGGCCGTGGAAACACCATATATTTT; cdr3_aa: CASSSGRGGRGNTIYF
v_call: TRBV19; clone_size: NA; d_call: NA; j_call: TRBJ1-5; cdr3_nt: TGTGCCAGTAGTGAAGTTATGGGGGGGGGTCAGCCCCAGCATTTT; cdr3_aa: CASSEVMGGGQPQHF
v_call: TRBV6-5; clone_size: NA; d_call: NA; j_call: TRBJ2-1; cdr3_nt: TGTGCCACCTATAACCCCGGGAGCCCCTACAATGAGCAGTTCTTC; cdr3_aa: CATYNPGSPYNEQFF
v_call: TRBV9; clone_size: NA; d_call: TRBD2; j_call: TRBJ2-5; cdr3_nt: TGTGCCAGCAGCACCCTACTAGCGGCCCAAGAGACCCAGTACTTC; cdr3_aa: CASSTLLAAQETQYF
v_call: TRBV5-1; clone_size: NA; d_call: NA; j_call: TRBJ2-3; cdr3_nt: TGCGCCAGCAGCTTGAAAGTAACCGGGAGTGGCGCAGATACGCAGTATTTT; cdr3_aa: CASSLKVTGSGADTQYF
v_call: TRBV2; clone_size: NA; d_call: NA; j_call: TRBJ1-6; cdr3_nt: TGTGCCAGCAGCGCCAGGGTGGGTTCCTATAATTCACCCCTCCACTTT; cdr3_aa: CASSARVGSYNSPLHF
v_call: TRBV18; clone_size: NA; d_call: TRBD2; j_call: TRBJ2-3; cdr3_nt: TGTGCCAGCTCACCCCTCCTTTTGGCTAGCGGGAGCACAGATACGCAGTATTTT; cdr3_aa: CASSPLLLASGSTDTQYF